This TCR beta chain emerged from a study of shared clonotypes between healthy human individuals. Study in general: Each donor had three CD4 naive, three CD4 memory, two CD8 naive and one CD8 memory plate.

Libraries were prepared by immunoSEQ multiplex PCR; TCRdb keeps only in-frame clonotypes and omits some of them. This table holds under 1,100,000 clones, approximately 76% found once. As to this clone: Other nucleotide sequences in the sample specify the same CDR3.

Input material: memory CD4+ T cells sorted from blood. Documented subset: CD45RA-negative fraction. This receptor was obtained from a man between 18 and 29 years old in good health.

CDR3 region: CASSLRTDNEKLFF. DNA for the CDR3: TGTGCCAGCAGCTTGCGGACAGATAATGAAAAACTGTTTTTT. The rearrangement joins TRBV5-4 to TRBJ1-4; TRBD1 is a possible D gene (6 bases). The CDR3 has 14 residues. The germline CDR1 and CDR2 sequences are SGHNT and YYREEE (reference sequence). V lost 1 base, J lost 4 bases, and 8 bases lay in between.